Listed here are 30 T cell receptor beta chains from one sample, sequenced in a study of T cell responses to AZD1222 COVID-19 vaccine. This table comes from immunoSEQ multiplex PCR, and its TCRdb copy is limited to in-frame clones, with some not included. The table has about 190,000 clones, approximately 91% seen once. Sequenced here: peripheral blood, sampled on day 0 of AZD1222 vaccination. Receptors originate from an adult in good health.

This clone was observed a few times. CDR3 protein: CASSQDLWGVGELFF. The CDR3 DNA is TGCGCCAGCAGCCAAGATCTTTGGGGAGTCGGGGAGCTGTTTTTT. This sequence joins TRBV4-3 and TRBJ2-2; D possibly corresponds to TRBD2 (5 bases). Germline lookup yields CDR1 LGHNA and CDR2 YSLEER. V was pared by 0 bases and J by 7 bases, with 12 bases between. This CDR3 is 15 amino acids long.

The chain carries TRBV6-6 and TRBJ2-7, with 9 bases lining up with TRBD2. The J segment lost 3 bases and the V segment lost 7 bases, leaving 10 bases of the junction unmatched. The CDR3 runs to 15 residues. CDR1 and CDR2 (germline): MNHNY, SVGAGI (reference sequence). CDR3 amino acids: CASNNGRGGGYEQYF. Here the CDR3 DNA reads TGTGCCAGCAACAACGGGCGGGGGGGCGGCTACGAGCAGTACTTC.

The chain joins TRBV7-2 to TRBJ1-1; no clear D. Germline V gives CDR1 SGHTA, CDR2 FQGNSA. The CDR3 spans 15 residues. Trimming left V 4 bases short and J 5 bases short, with 17 bases between. The CDR3 DNA reads as TGTGCCAGCAGCTCCCAGACGATGCTGGGGACTGAAGCTTTCTTT. This gives the protein CASSSQTMLGTEAFF.

The chain joins TRBV28 to TRBJ2-3, with TRBD1 matching over 8 bases. V shed 6 bases and J 2 bases; nucleotides not matched to a gene: 10. From germline, CDR1 is MDHEN and CDR2 SYDVKM. This CDR3 has 16 residues. CDR3 coding DNA: TGTGCCAGCAGGCTCGGACAGGGTGTCTACACAGATACGCAGTATTTT. It yields the protein CASRLGQGVYTDTQYF.

For the CDR3, the DNA is TGCGCCAGCAGCCCCGCACCGGGACAGGGGTTTTCCTACGAGCAGTACTTC. Its translation: CASSPAPGQGFSYEQYF. The V and J genes are TRBV5-1 and TRBJ2-7; the match to TRBD1 covers 10 bases. J gave up 1 base and V 4 bases, and 11 bases lay outside the gene matches. This CDR3 region has 17 residues. The germline V gene encodes CDR1 SGHRS and CDR2 YFSETQ.

The chain recombines TRBV19 with TRBJ1-2; possible D gene TRBD1, 6 bases. V gave up 5 bases and J gave up 7 bases, with 23 bases separating them. The CDR3 runs 16 residues. Germline CDR1 and CDR2: LNHDA and SQIVND (reference sequence). CDR3 loop: CASSPYDWGRGVGYTF. CDR3 DNA sequence: TGTGCCAGTAGTCCCTATGATTGGGGGCGAGGTGTTGGCTACACCTTC.

The chain recombines TRBV4-1 with TRBJ1-3; D is undetermined. Germline V CDR1 and CDR2: MGHRA, YSYEKL. V was trimmed by 3 bases and J by 2 bases, leaving 5 bases between them. The CDR3 runs 13 residues. This CDR3 reads CASSQWAGNTIYF. CDR3 nucleotides: TGCGCCAGCAGCCAGTGGGCTGGAAACACCATATATTTT.

The J gene is TRBJ1-1, the V gene TRBV10-3; D gene uncertain. The V gene's germline CDR1 is ENHRY and CDR2 SYGVKD. This CDR3 comprises 12 residues. The V and J ends lost 3 bases and 1 base respectively, with 3 bases between them. CDR3 amino acids: CAISDTNTEAFF. The CDR3 DNA reads as TGTGCCATCAGTGATACGAACACTGAAGCTTTCTTT.

The genes are TRBV3-1 (or the pseudogene TRBV3-2) and TRBJ1-1, with a tentative D call TRBD1 (6 bases). The germline CDR1 and CDR2 sequences are LGHDT and YNNKEL (reference sequence). Trimming removed 3 bases at V and 3 bases at J, with 14 bases between. This CDR3 is 15 amino acids long. CDR3 sequence reads: CASSHGPGGYTEAFF. DNA of the CDR3: TGTGCCAGCAGCCACGGTCCGGGGGGCTACACTGAAGCTTTCTTT.

In regard to this clone: Other DNA sequences of this sample code for an identical CDR3. V is TRBV19 and J is TRBJ1-1; D not certain. In germline, CDR1 is LNHDA, CDR2 SQIVND (reference sequence). V was clipped by 1 base and J by 4 bases, with 1 base between them. This CDR3 comprises 11 residues. The CDR3 region has the DNA TGTGCCAGTAGTATAGTCACTGAAGCTTTCTTT. The encoded protein is CASSIVTEAFF.

The chain has TRBV5-4 and TRBJ1-3, with 10 bases lining up with TRBD1. Germline trimming cut 5 bases from V and 0 bases from J; bases unmatched to any gene: 5. The CDR3 loop spans 16 amino acids. Germline CDR1 SGHNT, CDR2 YYREEE (reference sequence). The CDR3 coding sequence is TGTGCCAGCAGTCGGGACAGGGGCATCTCTGGAAACACCATATATTTT. Protein sequence: CASSRDRGISGNTIYF.

The gene calls are TRBV2 and TRBJ2-7; maybe TRBD2 (5 bases). The V and J ends lost 7 bases and 2 bases respectively, with 12 bases between them. The CDR3 extends over 13 amino acids. From germline, CDR1 is SNHLY and CDR2 FYNNEI. In DNA form, the CDR3 reads TGTGCCAGCAATGATGGACTTACCTACGAGCAGTACTTC. Translating it yields CASNDGLTYEQYF.

The J gene is TRBJ2-7, the V gene TRBV28, with 10 positions matching TRBD1. Looked up from germline, CDR1 is MDHEN and CDR2 is SYDVKM. The CDR3 is made up of 14 amino acids. J was trimmed by 3 bases and V by 6 bases; bases with no gene match: 5. The CDR3 DNA sequence: TGTGCCAGCAGGGCTGACAGGGGGCTCTACGAGCAGTACTTC. Its protein product is CASRADRGLYEQYF.

The chain is built from TRBV5-6 and TRBJ1-5; TRBD1 might be the D (6 bases). The germline V gene encodes CDR1 SGHDT and CDR2 YYEEEE. There are 14 residues in the CDR3. Trimming removed 0 bases from V and 6 bases from J, with 10 bases in between. Here the CDR3 DNA reads TGTGCCAGCAGCTTGGGAGGGGGGACTCAGCCCCAGCATTTT. Protein product: CASSLGGGTQPQHF.

The chain has TRBV5-1 and TRBJ2-3; D not certain. Germline assignment: CDR1 SGHRS and CDR2 YFSETQ. The CDR3 length is 15 residues. Trimming shortened V by 0 bases and J by 0 bases, and 8 bases separated the two germline ends. CDR3: CASSLVSASTDTQYF. CDR3 coding DNA: TGCGCCAGCAGCTTGGTGTCAGCTAGCACAGATACGCAGTATTTT.

The chain carries TRBV7-9 and TRBJ1-5; D gene ambiguous. Trimming cost V 4 bases and J 0 bases, with 7 bases left between them. CDR3 length: 14 amino acids. CDR1 and CDR2 from the germline V gene are SEHNR and FQNEAQ (reference sequence). The CDR3 nucleotides are TGTGCCAGCAGCTCTGACTTTAGCAATCAGCCCCAGCATTTT. It yields the protein CASSSDFSNQPQHF.

This clone occurred once. The V call is TRBV7-6, the J call TRBJ2-2; 11 nucleotides align to TRBD2. The CDR3 runs 15 residues. Germline values: CDR1 SGHVS, CDR2 FNYEAQ. Trimming took 5 bases from V and 6 from J; bases not matched to a gene: 5. The CDR3 region is CASSPTSGTSGELFF. CDR3 sequence (DNA): TGTGCCAGCAGCCCGACTAGCGGGACTTCCGGGGAGCTGTTTTTT.

The chain combines TRBV6-2 or TRBV6-3 with TRBJ2-3, with D possibly being TRBD2 (6 bases). CDR1 and CDR2 (germline): MNHEY, SVGEGT. CDR3 length: 15 residues. The V gene lost 2 bases and the J gene lost 1 base, with 10 bases spanning the gap. Written as DNA, the CDR3 is TGTGCCAGCAGTTACGGCGGGGTAGGCACAGATACGCAGTATTTT. Protein sequence: CASSYGGVGTDTQYF.

This chain connects TRBV5-5 to TRBJ2-1, with 9 positions matching TRBD2. The CDR3 runs 18 residues. Germline V gene sequence: CDR1 SGHKS, CDR2 YYEKEE (reference sequence). The junction had 14 bases not matched to a gene; V was cut back by 1 base and J by 6 bases. The CDR3 region has the DNA TGTGCCAGCAGCTTGCTGGGTAGCGGGAGCATGGGTGGCAATGAGCAGTTCTTC. Translated, it gives CASSLLGSGSMGGNEQFF.

The chain joins TRBV5-4 to TRBJ2-3; 7 bases line up with TRBD2. CDR1 SGHNT and CDR2 YYREEE come from the germline V gene (reference sequence). Unmatched junction bases numbered 7, after V lost 2 bases and J lost 4 bases. This CDR3 has 15 residues. The DNA for the CDR3 is TGTGCCAGCAGCTTCGGCGGGAGCGGGCCAGATACGCAGTATTTT. This sequence encodes CASSFGGSGPDTQYF. The full variable domain, its missing parts supplied by reference TRBV5-4 and TRBJ2-3, is ETGVTQSPTHLIKTRGQQVTLRCSSQSGHNTVSWYQQALGQGPQFIFQYYREEENGRGNFPPRFSGLQFPNYSSELNVNALELDDSALYLCASSFGGSGPDTQYFGPGTRLTVL.

This clone was seen only once. V and J are TRBV12-3 or TRBV12-4 and TRBJ2-7; no firm D call. The CDR3 extends over 12 amino acids. The V end was cut by 6 bases, the J end by 3 bases, with 9 bases between. CDR3 in DNA: TGTGCCAGCAGCTTCTCGTTCTACGAGCAGTACTTC. Translated: CASSFSFYEQYF.

The chain couples TRBV7-2 to TRBJ1-6; D remains unclear. The CDR3 is made up of 15 amino acids. V dropped 1 base and J dropped 6 bases, with 10 bases sitting between them. Germline CDR1 and CDR2: SGHTA and FQGNSA. CDR3 nucleotides: TGTGCCAGCAGCTTAGGAGGATTCCCTAATTCACCCCTCCACTTT. It specifies CASSLGGFPNSPLHF.

J is TRBJ1-1 and V is TRBV10-3; TRBD1 matches at 8 bases. Germline CDR1 ENHRY, CDR2 SYGVKD. CDR3 length: 13 amino acids. Losses at the gene ends were 5 bases for V and 5 bases for J; bases not matched to a gene: 4. The DNA for the CDR3 is TGTGCCATCAGTACGGGACAGGCGACTGAAGCTTTCTTT. This translates into CAISTGQATEAFF.

The rearrangement links TRBV19 to TRBJ2-7; 9 bases agree with TRBD1. With V trimmed by 7 bases and J by 0 bases, 10 bases remained unmatched. Germline V lookup: CDR1 LNHDA, CDR2 SQIVND (reference sequence). This CDR3 comprises 16 residues. CDR3 protein: CASTDAGTGSSYEQYF. The CDR3 coding sequence is TGTGCCAGTACCGACGCGGGGACAGGGAGCTCCTACGAGCAGTACTTC. The entire variable domain, with the rest obtained from reference TRBV19 and TRBJ2-7, is as follows: DGGITQSPKYLFRKEGQNVTLSCEQNLNHDAMYWYRQDPGQGLRLIYYSQIVNDFQKGDIAEGYSVSREKKESFPLTVTSAQKNPTAFYLCASTDAGTGSSYEQYFGPGTRLTVT.

The table lists this clone with a count of one. DNA of the CDR3: TGTGCCAGCAGTCGGACTAACGAGCAGTACTTC. The encoded protein is CASSRTNEQYF. The chain couples TRBV6-2 or TRBV6-3 to TRBJ2-7; D may be TRBD2 (6 bases). This CDR3 region has 11 residues. The ends were cut back, 5 bases at V and 5 bases at J, with 7 bases in the middle. Germline CDR1 MNHEY, CDR2 SVGEGT.

The genes are TRBV9 and TRBJ2-5, with 9 bases identical to TRBD2. CDR3 length equals 14 residues. Looked up from germline, CDR1 is SGDLS and CDR2 is YYNGEE. Trimming removed 3 bases from V and 5 bases from J; junction bases left unmatched: 5. The CDR3 here is CASSASGGMETQYF. The CDR3 DNA reads TGTGCCAGCAGCGCGAGCGGGGGGATGGAGACCCAGTACTTC.

The genes are TRBV29-1 and TRBJ2-3; D tentatively reads TRBD1 or TRBD2 (6 bases each). The ends were cut back, 7 bases at V and 2 bases at J, with 13 bases in the middle. CDR3 length: 13 amino acids. Germline V gene lookup returns CDR1 SQVTM and CDR2 ANQGSEA. The CDR3: CSGRGYTTDTQYF. The CDR3 region has the DNA TGCAGCGGGAGGGGGTACACCACAGATACGCAGTATTTT.

Comments on this clone: Its ends do not fully match the called genes, so a read error is possible. The genes are TRBV12-5 and TRBJ2-7; possible D gene TRBD2, 6 bases. The CDR3 is made up of 12 amino acids. Germline V gene lookup returns CDR1 LGHNT and CDR2 FRNRAP. The CDR3 DNA follows: TGTGCTAGTGGTTTGGGCGGGGATACTCTGAGCTTC. Protein sequence: CASGLGGDTLSF.

V is TRBV18 and J is TRBJ2-3; D uncertain. Trimming took 2 bases from V and 0 from J, leaving 12 bases between them. The length of the CDR3 is 16 residues. Per the germline V gene, CDR1 is KGHSH and CDR2 is LQKENI. The DNA for the CDR3 is TGTGCCAGCTCACCATTGGCTAGAACTAGCACAGATACGCAGTATTTT. Encoded protein: CASSPLARTSTDTQYF.

DNA for the CDR3: TGTGCCAGCGGTCAGGGGAACACTGAAGCTTTCTTT. Its protein product is CASGQGNTEAFF. The chain couples TRBV7-9 to TRBJ1-1; TRBD1 is a possible D gene (5 bases). CDR3 size: 12 residues. Trimming stripped 8 bases from V and 1 base from J, with 8 bases between. Germline V gene lookup returns CDR1 SEHNR and CDR2 FQNEAQ (reference sequence).